The next 29 T cell receptor beta chains were all read from a single sample in a study of cytomegalovirus exposure and HLA in healthy donors. The study ran its PCR with 60 Vbeta and 13 Jbeta primers. The method was immunoSEQ multiplex PCR; TCRdb's version includes in-frame clones alone and lacks a portion of them. The sample gives under 95,000 clones, around 82% of which show up once; approximately 1% is in the top ten. The sequencing input was PBMCs. The receptors were sampled from a male donor in good health and CMV-seronegative.

V usage is TRBV28 and J usage is TRBJ1-1; D is unresolved. The germline CDR1 and CDR2 sequences are MDHEN and SYDVKM. V was pared by 2 bases and J by 1 base, with 8 bases between. This CDR3 is 14 amino acids long. The CDR3 DNA follows: TGTGCCAGCAGTTTAGCAGGTAGGAACACTGAAGCTTTCTTT. As protein: CASSLAGRNTEAFF.

This clone came up a few times. The V and J genes are TRBV28 and TRBJ1-1, with a possible D match to TRBD1 (6 bases). The germline V and J ends were trimmed by 6 bases and 10 bases, with 15 bases remaining between them. The CDR3 is made up of 12 amino acids. Germline-derived CDR1 and CDR2 are MDHEN and SYDVKM. The CDR3 reads CASSPTGSGAFF. The CDR3, as DNA: TGTGCCAGCAGCCCAACAGGGTCTGGAGCTTTCTTT. Variable domain in full (rest from reference TRBV28 and TRBJ1-1): DVKVTQSSRYLVKRTGEKVFLECVQDMDHENMFWYRQDPGLGLRLIYFSYDVKMKEKGDIPEGYSVSREKKERFSLILESASTNQTSMYLCASSPTGSGAFFGQGTRLTVV.

This clone has just a few counts. The V gene is TRBV29-1, the J gene TRBJ1-3; D remains ambiguous. V lost 4 bases and J lost 0, with 7 bases in between. The germline CDR1 and CDR2 sequences are SQVTM and ANQGSEA. The CDR3 totals 13 residues. Here the CDR3 DNA reads TGCAGCGTTGCGTCCAGCTCTGGAAACACCATATATTTT. It is translated as CSVASSSGNTIYF.

About this clone itself: Mismatch with germline at one junction end may stem from a read error. The chain combines TRBV6-5 with TRBJ2-5, with 7 bases that match TRBD1. Germline V gene lookup returns CDR1 MNHEY and CDR2 SVGAGI. This CDR3 spans 15 amino acids. In nucleotides, the CDR3 is TGTGCCAGCAGTTTTCCGGGACAGTTGTTGGAGACCCTGTACTTC. Translating gives CASSFPGQLLETLYF.

The chain joins TRBV19 to TRBJ1-2, with D uncertain. The CDR3 runs to 14 residues. V was shortened by 4 bases and J by 5 bases, with 14 bases between the two germline ends. The germline V gene encodes CDR1 LNHDA and CDR2 SQIVND (reference sequence). The CDR3 here is CASSTGGREYGYTF. CDR3 nucleotide sequence: TGTGCCAGTAGTACCGGAGGAAGGGAGTATGGCTACACCTTC.

The chain uses TRBV6-6 and TRBJ1-1; TRBD1 matches 12 bases. This CDR3 has 16 amino acids. The germline CDR1 and CDR2 sequences are MNHNY and SVGAGI (reference sequence). The V gene end was trimmed by 6 bases and the J gene end by 1 base; junction bases not matched to a gene: 6. The CDR3 sequence: CASSPGTGGPNTEAFF. The CDR3 DNA reads as TGTGCCAGCAGCCCCGGGACAGGGGGCCCGAACACTGAAGCTTTCTTT.

The chain combines TRBV19 with TRBJ1-3, with D tentatively TRBD1 (6 bases). The CDR3 covers 18 residues. Germline V gene sequence: CDR1 LNHDA, CDR2 SQIVND (reference sequence). The V end lost 8 bases, the J end lost 1 base, and 24 bases lay between the germline ends. CDR3 region: CASHLAGARLGSGNTIYF. In DNA, the CDR3 is TGTGCCAGTCACCTCGCGGGGGCACGCCTAGGGTCTGGAAACACCATATATTTT.

V usage is TRBV6-1 and J usage is TRBJ1-5; 12 positions agree with TRBD1. Germline-derived CDR1 and CDR2 are MNHNS and SASEGT. Trimming cost V 3 bases and J 2 bases; bases outside gene matches: 8. CDR3 length equals 18 residues. The CDR3: CASSDRDRGRVGNQPQHF. CDR3 nucleotides: TGTGCCAGCAGTGACCGGGACAGGGGGCGGGTTGGCAATCAGCCCCAGCATTTT.

The chain employs TRBV19 and TRBJ1-5; TRBD1 aligns across 9 bases. Germline V gives CDR1 LNHDA, CDR2 SQIVND (reference sequence). V shed 4 bases and J 5 bases; nucleotides not matched to a gene: 3. The CDR3 is 14 residues long. The CDR3 loop reads CASSTDRGYQPQHF. CDR3 DNA: TGTGCCAGTAGTACGGACAGGGGATATCAGCCCCAGCATTTT.

On this clone: An end of the junction does not agree with germline; a read error may underlie this. V and J are TRBV10-1 and TRBJ1-2, with D possibly being TRBD1 (5 bases). The CDR3 totals 13 residues. CDR1 is WNHNN, CDR2 SYGVQD, per germline (reference sequence). CDR3 coding DNA: TGCGCCAGCAGCTTGACAGTCGGCTATGGCTACCCCTTC. It specifies CASSLTVGYGYPF.

This clone was picked up a small number of times. The V gene is TRBV30, the J gene TRBJ1-5; D is perhaps TRBD1 (6 bases). Germline V gene lookup returns CDR1 GTSNPN and CDR2 SVGIG (reference sequence). V was cut by 4 bases and J by 0 bases, with 10 bases left in between. This CDR3 is built from 14 residues. The CDR3 DNA reads as TGTGCCTGGACTAGGGACAATAGCAATCAGCCCCAGCATTTT. Protein product: CAWTRDNSNQPQHF.

This CDR3 is CAGTTGMNTEAFF. The CDR3, as DNA: TGTGCCGGCACGACAGGGATGAACACTGAAGCTTTCTTT. The chain couples TRBV18 to TRBJ1-1, with TRBD1 identical over 7 bases. The CDR3 spans 13 residues. Germline V gene sequence: CDR1 KGHSH, CDR2 LQKENI. V was clipped by 11 bases and J by 0 bases; unmatched bases: 6.

This clone was seen just once. V and J are TRBV7-2 and TRBJ1-2; D gene ambiguous. V lost 1 base and J 0 bases, leaving 6 bases between the germline ends. This CDR3 comprises 14 residues. Germline assignment: CDR1 SGHTA and CDR2 FQGNSA. CDR3 protein: CASSLVVSNYGYTF. The DNA for the CDR3 is TGTGCCAGCAGCTTAGTTGTCTCTAACTATGGCTACACCTTC.

The rearrangement uses TRBV5-1 and TRBJ2-2, with 7 bases aligning to TRBD2. Germline V gene lookup returns CDR1 SGHRS and CDR2 YFSETQ. This CDR3 spans 15 amino acids. Losses at the gene ends were 7 bases for V and 4 bases for J; bases not matched to a gene: 10. CDR3 sequence (DNA): TGCGCCAGCTCTCTGGGAGGGCCGGGCACCGGGGAGCTGTTTTTT. Protein: CASSLGGPGTGELFF.

This rearrangement joins TRBV6-1 to TRBJ2-3, with 9 nucleotides matching TRBD1. Trimming cost V 3 bases and J 10 bases; bases outside gene matches: 8. CDR1 is MNHNS and CDR2 is SASEGT in the germline V gene. This CDR3 contains 14 residues. The CDR3 region has the DNA TGTGCCAGCAGTGACACGGACAGGGGACAGCCGCAGTATTTT. This sequence encodes CASSDTDRGQPQYF.

The V gene is TRBV5-1, the J gene TRBJ1-1; tentative D call: TRBD1 (5 bases). Germline CDR1 reads SGHRS; CDR2 reads YFSETQ. V was trimmed by 0 bases and J by 1 base, leaving 10 bases between them. The CDR3 contains 15 residues. This chain's CDR3 is CASSLGSGGNTEAFF. The DNA of the CDR3 is TGCGCCAGCAGCTTGGGTAGCGGGGGGAACACTGAAGCTTTCTTT.

This clone was seen once. The rearrangement uses TRBV7-8 and TRBJ1-5; 10 nucleotides align to TRBD1. This CDR3 region has 16 residues. Germline lookup yields CDR1 SGHVS and CDR2 FQNEAQ. J gave up 5 bases and V 5 bases, and 9 bases lay outside the gene matches. In DNA form, the CDR3 reads TGTGCCAGCAGCCATCCCGGGACAGGGGCCGATCAGCCCCAGCATTTT. Amino acid sequence: CASSHPGTGADQPQHF.

The J gene is TRBJ2-7, the V gene TRBV29-1; 7 nucleotides agree with TRBD2. The junction had 1 base not matched to a gene; V was cut back by 3 bases and J by 2 bases. Germline CDR1 reads SQVTM; CDR2 reads ANQGSEA. The CDR3 has 12 residues. The DNA for the CDR3 is TGCAGCGTTGAGGGGACTACCTACGAGCAGTACTTC. Translated, it gives CSVEGTTYEQYF.

The V call is TRBV29-1, the J call TRBJ1-6, with TRBD1 identical over 7 bases. The CDR3 extends over 15 amino acids. Unmatched junction bases numbered 9, after V lost 6 bases and J lost 4 bases. The germline V gene has CDR1 SQVTM and CDR2 ANQGSEA. Written as DNA, the CDR3 is TGCAGCGTCCGTGTGGGGACAGAATATAATTCACCCCTCCACTTT. It encodes CSVRVGTEYNSPLHF.

The chain uses TRBV6-5 and TRBJ1-2; TRBD1 might be the D (6 bases). This CDR3 contains 14 residues. Germline CDR1 is MNHEY and CDR2 is SVGAGI. Trimming removed 5 bases at V and 4 bases at J, with 14 bases between. The CDR3, as DNA: TGTGCCAGCAGTCGCAGGGACAACCTCTATGGCTACACCTTC. Translation gives CASSRRDNLYGYTF.

The J gene is TRBJ2-3, the V gene TRBV5-1; 10 bases line up with TRBD2. Germline assignment: CDR1 SGHRS and CDR2 YFSETQ. The CDR3 is 14 amino acids. Losses at the gene ends were 7 bases for V and 6 bases for J; bases not matched to a gene: 8. In DNA form, the CDR3 reads TGCGCCAGCTCGACGACTAGCGGGTCCGATACGCAGTATTTT. Translation: CASSTTSGSDTQYF.

The rearrangement joins TRBV5-1 to TRBJ2-5; TRBD2 might be the D (6 bases). Germline V gene sequence: CDR1 SGHRS, CDR2 YFSETQ. CDR3 size: 14 residues. V lost 4 bases and J 1 base, leaving 11 bases between the germline ends. The CDR3 DNA follows: TGCGCCAGCAGCATCGCGGGGAGCCAAGAGACCCAGTACTTC. It specifies CASSIAGSQETQYF.

This chain connects TRBV6-1 to TRBJ1-1; TRBD1 might be the D (5 bases). CDR1 and CDR2 from the germline V gene are MNHNS and SASEGT. The length of the CDR3 is 11 residues. Trimming stripped 6 bases from V and 7 bases from J, with 9 bases between. CDR3 sequence: CASRRGNEAFF. CDR3 nucleotides: TGTGCCAGCAGGCGGGGGAATGAAGCTTTCTTT.

The sample holds a few counts of this clone. The V gene is TRBV5-1, the J gene TRBJ2-3; D gene ambiguous. The germline CDR1 and CDR2 sequences are SGHRS and YFSETQ. With 1 base removed from V and 2 bases from J, the gap between germline ends came to 17 bases. This CDR3 comprises 17 residues. The CDR3 reads CASSLRLGRLLTDTQYF. The CDR3 DNA follows: TGCGCCAGCAGCTTGCGTTTGGGCCGCCTACTCACAGATACGCAGTATTTT.

CDR3 region: CASSLASVLNTEAFF. In nucleotides, the CDR3 is TGCGCCAGCAGCTTGGCTTCCGTTTTGAACACTGAAGCTTTCTTT. The J gene is TRBJ1-1, the V gene TRBV5-1, with D uncertain. CDR1 is SGHRS and CDR2 is YFSETQ in the germline V gene. Trimming removed 0 bases from V and 0 bases from J, with 9 bases in between. The CDR3 loop spans 15 amino acids. The full variable domain, completed using reference TRBV5-1 and TRBJ1-1, is KAGVTQTPRYLIKTRGQQVTLSCSPISGHRSVSWYQQTPGQGLQFLFEYFSETQRNKGNFPGRFSGRQFSNSRSEMNVSTLELGDSALYLCASSLASVLNTEAFFGQGTRLTVV.

The rearrangement joins TRBV6-6 to TRBJ2-7; TRBD1 matches 7 bases. V shed 5 bases and J 6 bases; nucleotides not matched to a gene: 13. Germline V lookup: CDR1 MNHNY, CDR2 SVGAGI (reference sequence). This CDR3 comprises 15 residues. CDR3 nucleotides: TGTGCCAGCAGTAAGAACAGGGGCCCAGGGGCCGAGCAGTACTTC. Amino acid sequence: CASSKNRGPGAEQYF.

The chain recombines TRBV2 with TRBJ1-4; D might be TRBD1 (5 bases). CDR1 SNHLY and CDR2 FYNNEI come from the germline V gene. V was trimmed by 1 base and J by 5 bases, leaving 11 bases between them. The CDR3 totals 15 residues. The CDR3 protein is CASSEEGRENEKLFF. CDR3 sequence (DNA): TGTGCCAGCAGTGAAGAGGGGAGGGAAAATGAAAAACTGTTTTTT.

The chain uses TRBV19 and TRBJ2-7; perhaps TRBD2 as D (5 bases). Trimming took 5 bases from V and 6 from J, leaving 14 bases between them. This CDR3 is 13 amino acids long. CDR1 and CDR2 from the germline V gene are LNHDA and SQIVND (reference sequence). The CDR3 bases are TGTGCCAGTAGTTTTCGAACTAGTACCGAGCAGTACTTC. Amino acids: CASSFRTSTEQYF.

The V and J genes are TRBV28 and TRBJ2-3; 7 bases are a match to TRBD2. The CDR3 is 14 amino acids. The trim removed 6 bases at V and 8 bases at J, leaving 11 bases unmatched. Germline CDR1 reads MDHEN; CDR2 reads SYDVKM. The CDR3 reads CASSFREVIGTQYF. The CDR3 DNA follows: TGTGCCAGCAGCTTTCGGGAGGTGATAGGTACGCAGTATTTT.